The clone carrying this TCR beta chain occurred once. The data were taken from a study of OX40 agonist ivuxolimab in advanced cancers. Generated by immunoSEQ multiplex PCR, the TCRdb table keeps only in-frame clones and is missing some. The table has about 26,000 clones, over 70% seen once; the top ten hold roughly 13%. CDR3 length equals 13 residues. V was pared by 7 bases and J by 10 bases, with 17 bases between. Germline CDR1 and CDR2: MNHEY and SVGAGI. The V call is TRBV6-5, the J call TRBJ2-1; a weak D match, TRBD2 (6 bases). The sequence came from an adult with an advanced solid tumor such as melanoma, head and neck, liver or kidney cancer. The sequences come from CD4+ or CD8+ T cells sorted from blood, collected in a trial of the OX40 agonist ivuxolimab. CDR3 sequence: CASNPAGRGEQFF. In DNA, the CDR3 is TGTGCCAGCAATCCAGCGGGCCGGGGAGAGCAGTTCTTC.